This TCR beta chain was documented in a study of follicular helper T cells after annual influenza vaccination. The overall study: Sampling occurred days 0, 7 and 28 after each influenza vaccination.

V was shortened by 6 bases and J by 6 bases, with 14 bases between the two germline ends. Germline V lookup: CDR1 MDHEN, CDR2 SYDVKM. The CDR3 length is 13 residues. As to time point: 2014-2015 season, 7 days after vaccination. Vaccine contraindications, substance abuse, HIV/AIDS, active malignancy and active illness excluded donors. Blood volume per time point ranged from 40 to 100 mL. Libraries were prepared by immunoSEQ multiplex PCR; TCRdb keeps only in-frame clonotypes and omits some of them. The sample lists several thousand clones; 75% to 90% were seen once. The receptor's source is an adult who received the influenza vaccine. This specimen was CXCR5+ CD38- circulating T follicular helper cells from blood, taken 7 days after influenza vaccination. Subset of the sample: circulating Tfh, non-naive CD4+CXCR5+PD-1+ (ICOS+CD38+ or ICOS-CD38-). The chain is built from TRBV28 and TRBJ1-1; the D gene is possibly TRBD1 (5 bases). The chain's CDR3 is CASRRTGSPEAFF. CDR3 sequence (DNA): TGTGCCAGCAGACGTACAGGCTCGCCTGAAGCTTTCTTT. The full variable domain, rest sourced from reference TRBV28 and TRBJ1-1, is DVKVTQSSRYLVKRTGEKVFLECVQDMDHENMFWYRQDPGLGLRLIYFSYDVKMKEKGDIPEGYSVSREKKERFSLILESASTNQTSMYLCASRRTGSPEAFFGQGTRLTVV.